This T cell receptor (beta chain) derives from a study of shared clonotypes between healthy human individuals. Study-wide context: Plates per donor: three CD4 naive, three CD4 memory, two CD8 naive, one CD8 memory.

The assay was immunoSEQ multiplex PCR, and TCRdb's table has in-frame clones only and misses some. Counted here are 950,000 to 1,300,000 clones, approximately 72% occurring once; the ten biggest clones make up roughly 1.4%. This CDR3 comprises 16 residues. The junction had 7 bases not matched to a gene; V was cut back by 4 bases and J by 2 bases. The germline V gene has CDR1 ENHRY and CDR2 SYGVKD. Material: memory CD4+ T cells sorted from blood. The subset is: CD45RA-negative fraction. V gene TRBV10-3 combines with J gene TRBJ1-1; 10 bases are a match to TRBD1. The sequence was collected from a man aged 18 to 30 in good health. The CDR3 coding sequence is TGTGCCATCAGTGGACGGGACAGGGGCGGAAACACTGAAGCTTTCTTT. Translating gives CAISGRDRGGNTEAFF.